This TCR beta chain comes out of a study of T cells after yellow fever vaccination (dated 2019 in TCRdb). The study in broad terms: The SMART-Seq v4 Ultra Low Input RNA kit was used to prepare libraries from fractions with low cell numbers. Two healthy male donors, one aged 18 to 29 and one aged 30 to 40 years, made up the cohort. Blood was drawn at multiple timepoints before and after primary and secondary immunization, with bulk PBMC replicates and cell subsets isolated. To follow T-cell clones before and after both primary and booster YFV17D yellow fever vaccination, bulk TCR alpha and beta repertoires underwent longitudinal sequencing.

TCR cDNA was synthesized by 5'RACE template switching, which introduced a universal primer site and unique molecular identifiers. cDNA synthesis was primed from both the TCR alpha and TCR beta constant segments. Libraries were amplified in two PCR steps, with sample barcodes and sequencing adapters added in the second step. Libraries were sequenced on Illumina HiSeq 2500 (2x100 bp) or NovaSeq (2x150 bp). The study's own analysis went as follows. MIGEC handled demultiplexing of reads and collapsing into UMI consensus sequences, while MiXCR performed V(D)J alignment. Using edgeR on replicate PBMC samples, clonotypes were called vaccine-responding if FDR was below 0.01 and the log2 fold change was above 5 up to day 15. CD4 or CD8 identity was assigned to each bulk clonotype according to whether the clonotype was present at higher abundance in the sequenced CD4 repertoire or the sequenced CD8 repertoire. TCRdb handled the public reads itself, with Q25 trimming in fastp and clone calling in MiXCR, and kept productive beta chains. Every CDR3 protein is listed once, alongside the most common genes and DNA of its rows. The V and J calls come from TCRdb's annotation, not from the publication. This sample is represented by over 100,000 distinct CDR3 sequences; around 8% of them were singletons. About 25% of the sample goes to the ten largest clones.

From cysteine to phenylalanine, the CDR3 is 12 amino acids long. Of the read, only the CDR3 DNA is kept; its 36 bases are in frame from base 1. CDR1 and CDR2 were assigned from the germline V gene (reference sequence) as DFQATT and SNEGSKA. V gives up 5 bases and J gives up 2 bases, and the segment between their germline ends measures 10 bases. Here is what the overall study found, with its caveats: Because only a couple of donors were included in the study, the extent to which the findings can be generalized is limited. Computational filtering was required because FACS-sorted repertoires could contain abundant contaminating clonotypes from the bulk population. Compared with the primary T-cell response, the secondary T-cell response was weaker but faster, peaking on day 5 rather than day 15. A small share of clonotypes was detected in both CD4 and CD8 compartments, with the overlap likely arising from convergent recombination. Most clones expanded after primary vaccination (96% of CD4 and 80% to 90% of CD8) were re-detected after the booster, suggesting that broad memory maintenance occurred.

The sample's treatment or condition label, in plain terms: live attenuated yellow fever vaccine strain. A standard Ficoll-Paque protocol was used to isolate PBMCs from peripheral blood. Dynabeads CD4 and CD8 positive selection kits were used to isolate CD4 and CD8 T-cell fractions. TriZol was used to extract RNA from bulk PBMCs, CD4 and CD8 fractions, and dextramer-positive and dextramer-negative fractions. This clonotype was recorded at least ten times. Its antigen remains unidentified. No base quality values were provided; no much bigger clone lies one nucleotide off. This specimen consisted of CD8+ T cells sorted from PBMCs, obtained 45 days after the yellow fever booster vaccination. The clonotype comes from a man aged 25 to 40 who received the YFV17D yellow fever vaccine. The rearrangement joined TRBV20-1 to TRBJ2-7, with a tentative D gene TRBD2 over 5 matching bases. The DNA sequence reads TGCAGTGCTGGGCCGGGGACCTACGAGCAGTACTTC. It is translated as CSAGPGTYEQYF.